This T cell receptor beta chain was obtained from a study of blood T cells in healthy people across ages. Whole-study findings and limits: While age rose, TCR beta diversity per million T cells dropped in a roughly linear way.

A second PCR, run for about 7 to 11 cycles, used a sample-barcoded 5' primer plus a J-beta primer mix. TCRdb processed the 5' RACE reads anew with MiXCR; each CDR3 protein has one entry. Among some 750,000 distinct CDR3 sequences, 20% to 25% were seen once, and the ten largest hold about 22%. Germline CDR1 is SGHRS and CDR2 is YFSETQ. Trimming removed 0 bases from V and 0 bases from J, with 13 bases in between. The CDR3 covers 18 residues. In regard to this clonotype: The antigen remains undetermined.

The source is a man between 65 and 85 years old in good health. The chain has TRBV5-1 and TRBJ2-6; maybe TRBD2 (6 bases). Sequencing was carried out using blood. In DNA form, the CDR3 reads TGCGCCAGCAGCTTGGTCGGGGGTACCATCTCTGGGGCCAACGTCCTGACTTTC. Translation gives CASSLVGGTISGANVLTF.